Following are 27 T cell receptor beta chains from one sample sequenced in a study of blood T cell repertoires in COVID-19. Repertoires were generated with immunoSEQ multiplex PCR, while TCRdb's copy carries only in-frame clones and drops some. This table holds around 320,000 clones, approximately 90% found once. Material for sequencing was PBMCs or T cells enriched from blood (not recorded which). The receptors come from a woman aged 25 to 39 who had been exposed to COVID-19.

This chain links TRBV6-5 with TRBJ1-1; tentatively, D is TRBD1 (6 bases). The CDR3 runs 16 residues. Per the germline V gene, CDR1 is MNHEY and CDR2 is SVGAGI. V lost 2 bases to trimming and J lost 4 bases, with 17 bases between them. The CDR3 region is CASSYGAGGWSTEAFF. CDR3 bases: TGTGCCAGCAGTTACGGCGCGGGGGGCTGGAGCACTGAAGCTTTCTTT.

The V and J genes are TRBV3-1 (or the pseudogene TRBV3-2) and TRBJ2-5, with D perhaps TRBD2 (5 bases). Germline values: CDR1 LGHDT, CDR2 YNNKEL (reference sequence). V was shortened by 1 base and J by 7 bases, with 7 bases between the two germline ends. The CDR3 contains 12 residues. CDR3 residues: CASSQARGTQYF. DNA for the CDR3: TGTGCCAGCAGCCAAGCTCGGGGGACCCAGTACTTC.

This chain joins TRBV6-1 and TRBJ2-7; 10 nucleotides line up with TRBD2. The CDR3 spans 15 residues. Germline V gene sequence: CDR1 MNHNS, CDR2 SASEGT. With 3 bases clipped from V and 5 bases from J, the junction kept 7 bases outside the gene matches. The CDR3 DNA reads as TGTGCCAGCAGTGATCCGGGACTAGCGCTCCACGAGCAGTACTTC. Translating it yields CASSDPGLALHEQYF.

In DNA, the CDR3 is TGTGCCAGCAGCTTACAGGACAGGGGTGTCAAAAACATTCAGTACTTC. It encodes CASSLQDRGVKNIQYF. The V gene is TRBV11-1, the J gene TRBJ2-4; 9 nucleotides line up with TRBD1. CDR1 and CDR2 from the germline V gene are SGHAT and FQDESV (reference sequence). J lost 3 bases, V lost 2 bases, and 5 bases had no gene match. The CDR3 sequence is 16 residues long.

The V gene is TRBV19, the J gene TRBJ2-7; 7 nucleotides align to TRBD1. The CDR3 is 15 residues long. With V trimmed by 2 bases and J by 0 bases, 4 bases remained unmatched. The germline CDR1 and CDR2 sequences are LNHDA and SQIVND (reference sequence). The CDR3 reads CASSIITGDSYEQYF. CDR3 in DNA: TGTGCCAGTAGTATAATAACAGGGGACTCCTACGAGCAGTACTTC.

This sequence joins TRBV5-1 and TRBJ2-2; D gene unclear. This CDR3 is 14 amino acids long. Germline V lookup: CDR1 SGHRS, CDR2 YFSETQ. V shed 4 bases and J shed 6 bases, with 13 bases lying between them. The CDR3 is CASSNRPEAGELFF. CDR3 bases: TGCGCCAGCAGCAATCGGCCTGAGGCCGGGGAGCTGTTTTTT.

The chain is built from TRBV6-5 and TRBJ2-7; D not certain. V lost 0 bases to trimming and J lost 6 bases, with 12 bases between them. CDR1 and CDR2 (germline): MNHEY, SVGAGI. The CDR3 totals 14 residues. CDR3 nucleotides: TGTGCCAGCAGTTACTCGAGTCTACTCGGCGAGCAGTACTTC. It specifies CASSYSSLLGEQYF.

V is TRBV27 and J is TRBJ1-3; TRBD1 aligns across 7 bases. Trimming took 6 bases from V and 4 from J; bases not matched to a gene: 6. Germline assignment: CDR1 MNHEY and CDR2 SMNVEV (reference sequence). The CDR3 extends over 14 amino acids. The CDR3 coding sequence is TGTGCCAGCAGCTGGACAGGCTTAGGAAACACCATATATTTT. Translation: CASSWTGLGNTIYF.

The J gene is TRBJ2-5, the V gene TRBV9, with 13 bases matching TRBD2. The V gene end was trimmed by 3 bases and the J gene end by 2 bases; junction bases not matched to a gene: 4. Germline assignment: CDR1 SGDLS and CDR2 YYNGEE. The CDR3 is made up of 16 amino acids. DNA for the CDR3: TGTGCCAGCAGCGGGGGACTAGCGGGGCCGCAAGAGACCCAGTACTTC. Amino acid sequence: CASSGGLAGPQETQYF.

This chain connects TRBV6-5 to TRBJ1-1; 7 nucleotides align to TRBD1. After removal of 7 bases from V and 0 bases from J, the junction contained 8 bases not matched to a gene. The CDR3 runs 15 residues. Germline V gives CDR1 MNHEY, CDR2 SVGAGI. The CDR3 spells CASNTQGVMNTEAFF. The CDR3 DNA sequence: TGTGCCAGCAATACCCAGGGGGTTATGAACACTGAAGCTTTCTTT.

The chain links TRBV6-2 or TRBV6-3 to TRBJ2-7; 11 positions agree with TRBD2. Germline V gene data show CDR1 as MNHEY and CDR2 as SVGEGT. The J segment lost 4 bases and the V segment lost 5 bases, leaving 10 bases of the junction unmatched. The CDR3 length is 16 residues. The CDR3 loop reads CASSLLAGTSGYEQYF. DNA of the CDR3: TGTGCCAGCAGTCTATTAGCGGGGACTAGCGGTTACGAGCAGTACTTC.

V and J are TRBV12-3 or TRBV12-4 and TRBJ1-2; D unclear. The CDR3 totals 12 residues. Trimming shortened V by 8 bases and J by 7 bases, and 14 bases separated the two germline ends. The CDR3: CASSNEGFGYTF. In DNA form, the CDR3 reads TGTGCCAGCTCGAATGAGGGTTTTGGCTACACCTTC.

Here the CDR3 reads CASSLGQGPQHF. The DNA for the CDR3 is TGTGCCAGCAGCTTAGGGCAGGGTCCCCAGCATTTT. V gene TRBV5-6 combines with J gene TRBJ1-5; TRBD1 might be the D (5 bases). The V end was cut by 2 bases, the J end by 10 bases, with 10 bases between. The CDR3 spans 12 residues. Germline V gene sequence: CDR1 SGHDT, CDR2 YYEEEE.

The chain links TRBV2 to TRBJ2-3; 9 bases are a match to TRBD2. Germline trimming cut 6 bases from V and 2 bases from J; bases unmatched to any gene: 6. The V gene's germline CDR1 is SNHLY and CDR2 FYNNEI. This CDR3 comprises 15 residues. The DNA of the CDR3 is TGTGCCAGCAGAGAGCGGGGGGCGAACACAGATACGCAGTATTTT. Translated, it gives CASRERGANTDTQYF.

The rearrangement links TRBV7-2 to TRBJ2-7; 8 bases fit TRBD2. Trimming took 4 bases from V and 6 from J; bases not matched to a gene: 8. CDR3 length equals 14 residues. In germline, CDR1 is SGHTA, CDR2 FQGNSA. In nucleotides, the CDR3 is TGTGCCAGCAGCTCCAGAGGGGCGGGAGGCGAGCAGTACTTC. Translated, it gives CASSSRGAGGEQYF.

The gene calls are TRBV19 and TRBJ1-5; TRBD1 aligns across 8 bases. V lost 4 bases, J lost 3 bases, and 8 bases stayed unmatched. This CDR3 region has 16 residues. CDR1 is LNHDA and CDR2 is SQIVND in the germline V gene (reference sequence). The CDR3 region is CASSNGQGRANQPQHF. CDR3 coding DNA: TGTGCCAGTAGTAACGGACAGGGCAGGGCCAATCAGCCCCAGCATTTT.

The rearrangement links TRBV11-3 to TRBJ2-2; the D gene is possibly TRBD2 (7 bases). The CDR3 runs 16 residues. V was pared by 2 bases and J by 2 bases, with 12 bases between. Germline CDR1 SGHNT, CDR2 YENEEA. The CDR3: CASSLNGGLNTGELFF. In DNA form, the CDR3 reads TGTGCCAGCAGCTTAAACGGGGGGCTAAACACCGGGGAGCTGTTTTTT.

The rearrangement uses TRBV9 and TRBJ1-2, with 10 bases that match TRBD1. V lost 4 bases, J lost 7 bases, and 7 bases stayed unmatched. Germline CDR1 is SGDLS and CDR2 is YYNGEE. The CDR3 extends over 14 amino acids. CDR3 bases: TGTGCCAGCAGCTCCGACAGGGGGCTAAGTGGCTACACCTTC. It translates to CASSSDRGLSGYTF.

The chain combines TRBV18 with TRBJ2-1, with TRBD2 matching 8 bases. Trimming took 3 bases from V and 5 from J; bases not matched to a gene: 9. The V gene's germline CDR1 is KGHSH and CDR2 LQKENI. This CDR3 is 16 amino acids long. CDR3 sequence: CASSPLGGGPHNEQFF. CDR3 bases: TGTGCCAGCTCACCCCTCGGCGGGGGGCCGCACAATGAGCAGTTCTTC.

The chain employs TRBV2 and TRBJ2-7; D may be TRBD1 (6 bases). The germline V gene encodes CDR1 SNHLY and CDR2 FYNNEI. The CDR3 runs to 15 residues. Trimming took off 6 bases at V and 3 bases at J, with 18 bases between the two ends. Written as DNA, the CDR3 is TGTGCCAGCAGCGGCCGGGACAAAGGAATCTACGAGCAGTACTTC. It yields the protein CASSGRDKGIYEQYF.

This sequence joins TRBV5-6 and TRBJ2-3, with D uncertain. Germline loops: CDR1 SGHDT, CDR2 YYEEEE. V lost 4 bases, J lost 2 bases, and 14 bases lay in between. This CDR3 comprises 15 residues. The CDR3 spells CASSRLLGPTDTQYF. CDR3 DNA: TGTGCCAGCAGCCGCCTTTTGGGCCCCACAGATACGCAGTATTTT.

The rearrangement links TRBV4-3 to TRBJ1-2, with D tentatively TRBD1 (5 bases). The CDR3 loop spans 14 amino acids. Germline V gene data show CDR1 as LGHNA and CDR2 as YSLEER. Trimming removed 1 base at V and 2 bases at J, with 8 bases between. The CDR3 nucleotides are TGCGCCAGCAGCCAAGCCAGGGAAAACTATGGCTACACCTTC. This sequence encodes CASSQARENYGYTF.

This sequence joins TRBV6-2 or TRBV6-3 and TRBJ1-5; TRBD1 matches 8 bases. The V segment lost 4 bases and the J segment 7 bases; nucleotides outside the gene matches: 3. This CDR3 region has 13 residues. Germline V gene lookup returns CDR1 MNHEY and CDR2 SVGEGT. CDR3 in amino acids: CASSSGGRQPQHF. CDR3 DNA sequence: TGTGCCAGCAGTTCAGGGGGCCGACAGCCCCAGCATTTT.

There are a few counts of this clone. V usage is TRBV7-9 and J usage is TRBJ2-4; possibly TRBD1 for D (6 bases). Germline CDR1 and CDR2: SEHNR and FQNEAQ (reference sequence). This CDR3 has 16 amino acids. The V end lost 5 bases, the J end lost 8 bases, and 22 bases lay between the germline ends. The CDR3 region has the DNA TGTGCCAGCAGCCCGAAATACAGGGTGGGGATTCACATTCAGTACTTC. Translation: CASSPKYRVGIHIQYF.

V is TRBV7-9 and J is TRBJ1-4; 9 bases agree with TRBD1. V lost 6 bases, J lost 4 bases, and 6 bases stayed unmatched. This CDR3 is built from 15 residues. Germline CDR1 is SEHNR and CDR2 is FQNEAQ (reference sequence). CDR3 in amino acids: CASSSGTGINEKLFF. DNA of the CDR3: TGTGCCAGCAGTTCCGGGACAGGGATTAATGAAAAACTGTTTTTT.

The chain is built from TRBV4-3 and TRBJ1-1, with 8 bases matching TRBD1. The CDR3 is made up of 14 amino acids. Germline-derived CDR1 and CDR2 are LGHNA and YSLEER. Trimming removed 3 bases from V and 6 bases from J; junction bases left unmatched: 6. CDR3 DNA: TGCGCCAGCAGCCAGGTGGACAGGGTCCCTGAAGCTTTCTTT. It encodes CASSQVDRVPEAFF.

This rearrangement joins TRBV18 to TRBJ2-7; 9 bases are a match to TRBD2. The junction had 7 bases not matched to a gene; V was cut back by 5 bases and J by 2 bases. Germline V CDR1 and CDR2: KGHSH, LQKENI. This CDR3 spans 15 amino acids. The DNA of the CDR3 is TGTGCCAGCTCAACAGCGGGAGGTTCTCCCTACGAGCAGTACTTC. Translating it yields CASSTAGGSPYEQYF. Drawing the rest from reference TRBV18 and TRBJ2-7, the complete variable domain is NAGVMQNPRHLVRRRGQEARLRCSPMKGHSHVYWYRQLPEEGLKFMVYLQKENIIDESGMPKERFSAEFPKEGPSILRIQQVVRGDSAAYFCASSTAGGSPYEQYFGPGTRLTVT.